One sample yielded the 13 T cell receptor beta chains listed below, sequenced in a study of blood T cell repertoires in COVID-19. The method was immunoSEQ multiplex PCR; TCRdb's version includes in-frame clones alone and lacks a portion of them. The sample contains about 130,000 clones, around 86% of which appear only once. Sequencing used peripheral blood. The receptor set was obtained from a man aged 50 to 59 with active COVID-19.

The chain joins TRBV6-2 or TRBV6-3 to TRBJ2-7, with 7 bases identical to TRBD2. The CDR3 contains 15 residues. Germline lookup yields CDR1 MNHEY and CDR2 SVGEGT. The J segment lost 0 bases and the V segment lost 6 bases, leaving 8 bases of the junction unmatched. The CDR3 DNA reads TGTGCCAGCAGCCAGCGGGGACTCATCTCCTACGAGCAGTACTTC. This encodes CASSQRGLISYEQYF.

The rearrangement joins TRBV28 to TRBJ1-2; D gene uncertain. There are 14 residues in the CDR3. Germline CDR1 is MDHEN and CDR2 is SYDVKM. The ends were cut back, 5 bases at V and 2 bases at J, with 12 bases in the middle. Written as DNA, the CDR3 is TGTGCCAGCAGTCCCCGGCGGTTGAACTATGGCTACACCTTC. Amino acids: CASSPRRLNYGYTF.

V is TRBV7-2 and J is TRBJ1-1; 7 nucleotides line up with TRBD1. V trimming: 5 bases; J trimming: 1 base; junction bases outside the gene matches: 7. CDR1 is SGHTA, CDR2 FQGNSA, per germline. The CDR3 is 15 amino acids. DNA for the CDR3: TGTGCCAGCAGCCCGAGACAGGGTTGGAACACTGAAGCTTTCTTT. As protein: CASSPRQGWNTEAFF.

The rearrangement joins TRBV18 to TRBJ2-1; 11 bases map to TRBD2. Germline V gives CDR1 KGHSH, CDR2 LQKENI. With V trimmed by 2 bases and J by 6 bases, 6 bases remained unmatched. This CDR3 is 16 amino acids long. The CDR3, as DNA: TGTGCCAGCTCACCAAAACTAGCGGGGGAACTCAATGAGCAGTTCTTC. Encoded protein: CASSPKLAGELNEQFF.

The CDR3 DNA is TGTGCCAGCAGCCTAACTCTACAGGGATTGACGGGCTACACCTTC. This encodes CASSLTLQGLTGYTF. V and J are TRBV11-2 and TRBJ1-2; D perhaps matches TRBD1 (6 bases). This CDR3 spans 15 amino acids. Trimming left V 5 bases short and J 8 bases short, with 21 bases between. Germline V gene lookup returns CDR1 SGHAT and CDR2 FQNNGV. Combining the CDR3 with reference TRBV11-2 and TRBJ1-2 gives the whole variable domain EAGVAQSPRYKIIEKRQSVAFWCNPISGHATLYWYQQILGQGPKLLIQFQNNGVVDDSQLPKDRFSAERLKGVDSTLKIQPAKLEDSAVYLCASSLTLQGLTGYTFGSGTRLTVV.

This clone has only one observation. Here the CDR3 reads CASCQPPGRELFF. The CDR3 bases are TGCGCCAGTTGTCAGCCACCGGGAAGGGAGCTGTTTTTT. The chain uses TRBV5-1 and TRBJ2-2; possibly TRBD2 for D (5 bases). The CDR3 totals 13 residues. The germline CDR1 and CDR2 sequences are SGHRS and YFSETQ. Trimming pared 8 bases from V and 9 bases from J, leaving 17 bases between.

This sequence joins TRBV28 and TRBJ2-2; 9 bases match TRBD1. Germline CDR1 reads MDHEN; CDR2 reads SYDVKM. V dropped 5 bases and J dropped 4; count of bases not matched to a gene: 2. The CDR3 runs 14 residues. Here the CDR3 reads CASSTDRGTGELFF. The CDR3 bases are TGTGCCAGCAGTACGGACAGGGGCACCGGGGAGCTGTTTTTT.

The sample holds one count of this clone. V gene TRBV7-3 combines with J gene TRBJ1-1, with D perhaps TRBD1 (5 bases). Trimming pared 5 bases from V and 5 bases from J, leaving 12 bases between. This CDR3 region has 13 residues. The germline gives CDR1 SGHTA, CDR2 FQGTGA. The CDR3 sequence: CASSPGGETEAFF. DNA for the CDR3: TGTGCCAGCAGCCCCGGGGGTGAGACTGAAGCTTTCTTT.

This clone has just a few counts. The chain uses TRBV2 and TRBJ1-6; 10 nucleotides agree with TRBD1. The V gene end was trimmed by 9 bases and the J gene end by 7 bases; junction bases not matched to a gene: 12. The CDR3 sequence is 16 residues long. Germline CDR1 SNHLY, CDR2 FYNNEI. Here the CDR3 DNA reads TGTGCCAGTATGGGGGCCAGGGGACAGGGGAATTCACCCCTCCACTTT. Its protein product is CASMGARGQGNSPLHF.

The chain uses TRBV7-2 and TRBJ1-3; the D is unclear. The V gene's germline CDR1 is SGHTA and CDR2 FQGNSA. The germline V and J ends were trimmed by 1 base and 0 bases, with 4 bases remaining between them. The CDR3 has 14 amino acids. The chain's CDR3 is CASSLGYSGNTIYF. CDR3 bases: TGTGCCAGCAGCTTAGGTTACTCTGGAAACACCATATATTTT.

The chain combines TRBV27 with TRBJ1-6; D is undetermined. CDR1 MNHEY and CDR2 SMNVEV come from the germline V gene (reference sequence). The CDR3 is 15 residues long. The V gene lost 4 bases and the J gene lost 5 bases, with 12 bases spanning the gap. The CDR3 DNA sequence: TGTGCCAGCAGTTCCCTCGGCGGGCATAATTCACCCCTCCACTTT. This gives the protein CASSSLGGHNSPLHF.

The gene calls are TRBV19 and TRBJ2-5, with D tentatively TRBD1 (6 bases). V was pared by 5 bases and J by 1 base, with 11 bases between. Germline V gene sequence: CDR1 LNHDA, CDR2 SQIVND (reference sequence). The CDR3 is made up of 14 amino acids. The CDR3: CASSLDRSQETQYF. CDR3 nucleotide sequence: TGTGCCAGTAGTTTGGACAGATCCCAAGAGACCCAGTACTTC.

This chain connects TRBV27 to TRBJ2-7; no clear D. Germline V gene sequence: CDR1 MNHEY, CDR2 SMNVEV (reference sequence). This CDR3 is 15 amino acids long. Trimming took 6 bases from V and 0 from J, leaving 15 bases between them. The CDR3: CASSLDPRSSYEQYF. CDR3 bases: TGTGCCAGCAGCCTAGACCCTAGGAGCTCCTACGAGCAGTACTTC.